The rows below give T cell receptor beta chains drawn from one sample of a study of blood T cell repertoires in COVID-19. Data came from immunoSEQ multiplex PCR; TCRdb stores just in-frame clones and leaves some out. The table lists 150,000 to 200,000 clones, around 75% of them singletons, with 11% to 15% in the top ten. The material sequenced was peripheral blood. The receptors here all came from a woman older than 75 with acute or convalescent COVID-19. Both conserved end residues are part of each CDR3. Each record gives: clone size, D gene, J gene, V gene, CDR3 protein, CDR3 DNA. A D gene is named only where the DNA matches it firmly. A clone size is listed for some rows: how often the clone was seen (once, few, many), or a class if it is expanded.

clone_size: .; d_call: .; j_call: TRBJ2-7; v_call: TRBV11-2; cdr3_aa: CASSLAHGSTYEQYF; cdr3_nt: TGTGCCAGCAGCCTCGCTCATGGGAGTACCTACGAGCAGTACTTC
clone_size: .; d_call: .; j_call: TRBJ2-7; v_call: TRBV12-3/TRBV12-4; cdr3_aa: CASSFNSYEQYF; cdr3_nt: TGTGCCAGCAGTTTCAATTCCTACGAGCAGTACTTC
clone_size: few; d_call: TRBD1; j_call: TRBJ1-5; v_call: TRBV7-2; cdr3_aa: CASSSPGGQPQHF; cdr3_nt: TGTGCCAGCAGCTCCCCAGGGGGTCAGCCCCAGCATTTT
clone_size: few; d_call: TRBD1; j_call: TRBJ2-7; v_call: TRBV4-1; cdr3_aa: CASSPRQGSPYEQYF; cdr3_nt: TGCGCCAGCAGCCCCAGACAGGGGAGCCCCTACGAGCAGTACTTC
clone_size: .; d_call: TRBD1; j_call: TRBJ2-1; v_call: TRBV28; cdr3_aa: CASSPGTELYDEQFF; cdr3_nt: TGTGCCAGCAGCCCCGGGACAGAGTTATACGATGAGCAGTTCTTC
clone_size: .; d_call: .; j_call: TRBJ2-3; v_call: TRBV3-1/TRBV3-2; cdr3_aa: CASSQSPLTDTQYF; cdr3_nt: TGTGCCAGCAGCCAAAGCCCACTCACAGATACGCAGTATTTT
clone_size: .; d_call: TRBD2; j_call: TRBJ2-5; v_call: TRBV5-1; cdr3_aa: CASSSSGRGQETQYF; cdr3_nt: TGCGCCAGCAGCTCTAGCGGGAGGGGACAAGAGACCCAGTACTTC
clone_size: .; d_call: TRBD2; j_call: TRBJ2-1; v_call: TRBV2; cdr3_aa: CASSPGGTSGSNEQFF; cdr3_nt: TGTGCCAGCAGCCCTGGCGGGACTAGCGGCTCCAATGAGCAGTTCTTC
clone_size: .; d_call: TRBD1; j_call: TRBJ2-6; v_call: TRBV7-3; cdr3_aa: CASSGQGARLSGANVLTF; cdr3_nt: TGTGCCAGCAGCGGCCAGGGGGCTCGACTTTCCGGGGCCAACGTCCTGACTTTC
clone_size: .; d_call: .; j_call: TRBJ1-2; v_call: TRBV4-1; cdr3_aa: CASSQDPTGPNYGYTF; cdr3_nt: TGCGCCAGCAGCCAAGATCCGACAGGCCCAAACTATGGCTACACCTTC
clone_size: .; d_call: TRBD1; j_call: TRBJ2-3; v_call: TRBV5-4; cdr3_aa: CASSLGTGVTDTQYF; cdr3_nt: TGTGCCAGCAGCTTGGGGACAGGGGTCACAGATACGCAGTATTTT
clone_size: .; d_call: TRBD1; j_call: TRBJ1-3; v_call: TRBV12-3/TRBV12-4; cdr3_aa: CASSLAAGGACYF; cdr3_nt: TGTGCCAGCAGTTTAGCGGCAGGGGGCGCTTGTTATTTT
clone_size: .; d_call: .; j_call: TRBJ1-5; v_call: TRBV6-5; cdr3_aa: CASSTGPGGNQPQHF; cdr3_nt: TGTGCCAGCAGTACCGGGCCAGGGGGCAATCAGCCCCAGCATTTT
clone_size: .; d_call: .; j_call: TRBJ2-5; v_call: TRBV12-5; cdr3_aa: CASGFPQGNLRETQYF; cdr3_nt: TGTGCTAGTGGTTTCCCCCAGGGCAATCTTCGGGAGACCCAGTACTTC
clone_size: once; d_call: TRBD1; j_call: TRBJ2-2; v_call: TRBV5-1; cdr3_aa: CASSFGDRGNTGELFF; cdr3_nt: TGCGCCAGCAGCTTTGGGGACAGGGGTAACACCGGGGAGCTGTTTTTT
clone_size: .; d_call: TRBD1; j_call: TRBJ2-7; v_call: TRBV11-2; cdr3_aa: CASSLDTGGGEQYF; cdr3_nt: TGTGCCAGCAGCTTAGATACAGGGGGCGGGGAGCAGTACTTC
clone_size: .; d_call: .; j_call: TRBJ2-6; v_call: TRBV7-9; cdr3_aa: CASSLAASGANVLTF; cdr3_nt: TGTGCCAGCAGCTTAGCGGCCTCAGGGGCCAACGTCCTGACTTTC
clone_size: .; d_call: .; j_call: TRBJ2-7; v_call: TRBV7-9; cdr3_aa: CASSLGSGPEQYF; cdr3_nt: TGTGCCAGCAGCTTAGGTTCAGGGCCCGAGCAGTACTTC
clone_size: .; d_call: TRBD2; j_call: TRBJ2-7; v_call: TRBV18; cdr3_aa: CASSPGPGGSYEQYF; cdr3_nt: TGTGCCAGCTCACCAGGCCCGGGAGGGAGCTACGAGCAGTACTTC
clone_size: .; d_call: TRBD2; j_call: TRBJ2-3; v_call: TRBV9; cdr3_aa: CASSGRSSGSPQYF; cdr3_nt: TGTGCCAGCAGCGGGCGGTCTAGCGGGAGCCCGCAGTATTTT
clone_size: .; d_call: TRBD1; j_call: TRBJ1-3; v_call: TRBV18; cdr3_aa: CASSPPSTGDTSGNTIYF; cdr3_nt: TGTGCCAGCTCACCCCCATCGACAGGGGACACCTCTGGAAACACCATATATTTT
clone_size: .; d_call: TRBD1; j_call: TRBJ2-3; v_call: TRBV6-5; cdr3_aa: CASSLTGSAADTQYF; cdr3_nt: TGTGCCAGCAGTTTGACAGGGAGTGCGGCAGATACGCAGTATTTT
clone_size: once; d_call: .; j_call: TRBJ2-3; v_call: TRBV3-1/TRBV3-2; cdr3_aa: CASSPSFVSTDTQYF; cdr3_nt: TGTGCCAGCAGCCCCTCGTTCGTTAGCACAGATACGCAGTATTTT
clone_size: .; d_call: TRBD1; j_call: TRBJ2-7; v_call: TRBV6-5; cdr3_aa: CAASSPGGIQEQYF; cdr3_nt: TGTGCCGCCAGCTCGCCAGGGGGTATTCAGGAGCAGTACTTC
clone_size: .; d_call: TRBD1; j_call: TRBJ2-1; v_call: TRBV29-1; cdr3_aa: CSVVLWTGGNEQFF; cdr3_nt: TGCAGCGTGGTCCTTTGGACAGGGGGCAATGAGCAGTTCTTC
clone_size: .; d_call: TRBD2; j_call: TRBJ2-5; v_call: TRBV5-1; cdr3_aa: CASSTPPGTSGSKQETQYF; cdr3_nt: TGCGCCAGCAGCACTCCACCCGGGACTAGCGGGAGTAAGCAAGAGACCCAGTACTTC
clone_size: few; d_call: .; j_call: TRBJ1-5; v_call: TRBV10-3; cdr3_aa: CAISGPGDSNQPQHF; cdr3_nt: TGTGCCATCAGTGGGCCGGGAGATAGCAATCAGCCCCAGCATTTT
clone_size: few; d_call: TRBD1; j_call: TRBJ1-3; v_call: TRBV28; cdr3_aa: CASSSPGDRREGNTIYF; cdr3_nt: TGTGCCAGCAGTTCACCCGGGGACAGGAGGGAGGGGAACACCATATATTTT
clone_size: few; d_call: .; j_call: TRBJ2-1; v_call: TRBV9; cdr3_aa: CASSVATGQSSYNEQFF; cdr3_nt: TGTGCCAGCAGCGTAGCTACTGGACAAAGCTCCTACAATGAGCAGTTCTTC
clone_size: .; d_call: .; j_call: TRBJ2-7; v_call: TRBV11-3; cdr3_aa: CASSFGNNYEQYF; cdr3_nt: TGTGCCAGCAGTTTTGGCAATAACTACGAGCAGTACTTC
clone_size: .; d_call: TRBD1; j_call: TRBJ1-1; v_call: TRBV5-1; cdr3_aa: CASRRGTGNTEAFF; cdr3_nt: TGCGCCAGCAGACGCGGGACAGGGAACACTGAAGCTTTCTTT
clone_size: once; d_call: .; j_call: TRBJ2-2; v_call: TRBV28; cdr3_aa: CASSLLKRTGELFF; cdr3_nt: TGTGCCAGCAGTTTACTTAAGAGAACCGGGGAGCTGTTTTTT
clone_size: .; d_call: TRBD2; j_call: TRBJ2-7; v_call: TRBV5-1; cdr3_aa: CASSPSLAGYEQYF; cdr3_nt: TGCGCCAGCAGCCCCAGTTTAGCGGGCTACGAGCAGTACTTC